A selection of T cell receptor beta chains follows, all from one sample in a study of shared clonotypes between healthy human individuals. Here immunoSEQ multiplex PCR was the method, and the copy in TCRdb shows in-frame clones only, minus some. The data contain around 2,000,000 clones, 85% to 95% of them singletons. The source material was naive CD4+ T cells sorted from blood. These receptors all stem from a man aged 18-30 years in good health. CDR3s include the opening cysteine and the closing phenylalanine or tryptophan. D genes are given only for firm matches. Clone size is not always given. Where it is, it says once, few, many or a class for expanded clones.

v_gene: TRBV2
d_gene: -
j_gene: TRBJ2-7
abundance: -
CDR3nt: TGTGCCAGCAGTGTGCAGCAGCAGTACTTC
CDR3aa: CASSVQQQYF

v_gene: TRBV11-3
d_gene: -
j_gene: TRBJ2-5
abundance: -
CDR3nt: TGTGCCAGCAGCTTGGACAGAACAGAGACCCAGTACTTC
CDR3aa: CASSLDRTETQYF

v_gene: TRBV18
d_gene: -
j_gene: TRBJ2-7
abundance: -
CDR3nt: TGTGCCAGCTCACCTGTAGGGGCCTACGAGCAGTACTTC
CDR3aa: CASSPVGAYEQYF

v_gene: TRBV29-1
d_gene: -
j_gene: TRBJ1-1
abundance: -
CDR3nt: TGCAGCGTTGAAGTGCAGCCGAACACTGAAGCTTTCTTT
CDR3aa: CSVEVQPNTEAFF

v_gene: TRBV25-1
d_gene: -
j_gene: TRBJ1-6
abundance: -
CDR3nt: TGTGCCAGCCGACGACAGGATAATTCACCCCTCCACTTT
CDR3aa: CASRRQDNSPLHF

v_gene: TRBV5-1
d_gene: -
j_gene: TRBJ1-3
abundance: -
CDR3nt: TGCGCCAGCAGCTCGGGGGGACAATTCTCTGGAAACACCATATATTTT
CDR3aa: CASSSGGQFSGNTIYF

v_gene: TRBV18
d_gene: -
j_gene: TRBJ1-1
abundance: -
CDR3nt: TGTGCCAGCTCAAAGGACAGATCTACTGAAGCTTTCTTT
CDR3aa: CASSKDRSTEAFF

v_gene: TRBV10-2
d_gene: -
j_gene: TRBJ2-5
abundance: once
CDR3nt: TGCGCCAGCAGTGAGTCGAGCAAGGGTCGAGAGACCCAGTACTTC
CDR3aa: CASSESSKGRETQYF

v_gene: TRBV6-1
d_gene: -
j_gene: TRBJ2-1
abundance: -
CDR3nt: TGTGCCAGCAGAGGGACAAACAATGAGCAGTTCTTC
CDR3aa: CASRGTNNEQFF

v_gene: TRBV19
d_gene: TRBD1
j_gene: TRBJ2-7
abundance: -
CDR3nt: TGTGCCAGTAGTCCGAGAACAGGGGGCGAGCCCGAGCAGTACTTC
CDR3aa: CASSPRTGGEPEQYF

v_gene: TRBV9
d_gene: -
j_gene: TRBJ2-1
abundance: -
CDR3nt: TGTGCCAGCAGTCAACGGGTTCTTGGGGCCTACAATGAGCAGTTCTTC
CDR3aa: CASSQRVLGAYNEQFF

v_gene: TRBV2
d_gene: -
j_gene: TRBJ2-2
abundance: -
CDR3nt: TGTGCCAGCAGTGAAATGGGGGCCGGGGAGCTGTTTTTT
CDR3aa: CASSEMGAGELFF

v_gene: TRBV7-9
d_gene: TRBD1
j_gene: TRBJ1-1
abundance: -
CDR3nt: TGTGCCAGCAGCTCAAGACAGGGGCATACTACTGAAGCTTTCTTT
CDR3aa: CASSSRQGHTTEAFF

v_gene: TRBV4-1
d_gene: -
j_gene: TRBJ1-4
abundance: -
CDR3nt: TGCGCCAGCAGCCAAGTAGGGGGTCCAACTAATGAAAAACTGTTTTTT
CDR3aa: CASSQVGGPTNEKLFF

v_gene: TRBV11-1
d_gene: -
j_gene: TRBJ2-7
abundance: -
CDR3nt: TGTGCCAGCAGCTTGGTGGTTACGGCGAGGTTTTCGGGCGAGCAGTACTTC
CDR3aa: CASSLVVTARFSGEQYF

v_gene: TRBV10-2
d_gene: TRBD1
j_gene: TRBJ1-5
abundance: -
CDR3nt: TGCGCCAGCAGGACAGGGAATGAGAATAGCAATCAGCCCCAGCATTTT
CDR3aa: CASRTGNENSNQPQHF

v_gene: TRBV6-1
d_gene: TRBD1
j_gene: TRBJ2-3
abundance: -
CDR3nt: TGTGCCAGCAGTGAAGCGGGTCGGGCAGGGGGCCTTACGCAGTATTTT
CDR3aa: CASSEAGRAGGLTQYF

v_gene: TRBV6-1
d_gene: TRBD1
j_gene: TRBJ1-2
abundance: -
CDR3nt: TGTGCCAGCAGTGAACGCAATTCTTGGACAGGGGTGGACTATGGCTACACCTTC
CDR3aa: CASSERNSWTGVDYGYTF

v_gene: TRBV6-6
d_gene: -
j_gene: TRBJ2-5
abundance: -
CDR3nt: TGTGCCAGCAGTCAGGGGGGGTTGGAGACCCAGTACTTC
CDR3aa: CASSQGGLETQYF

v_gene: TRBV5-4
d_gene: TRBD2
j_gene: TRBJ2-1
abundance: once
CDR3nt: TGTGCCAGCAGCTCGACTAGCCGAAATGAGCAGTTCTTC
CDR3aa: CASSSTSRNEQFF

v_gene: TRBV5-1
d_gene: -
j_gene: TRBJ1-1
abundance: once
CDR3nt: TGCGCCAGCAGCCGCACGCCCCAGCTATCGAACACTGAAGCTTTCTTT
CDR3aa: CASSRTPQLSNTEAFF

v_gene: TRBV5-1
d_gene: -
j_gene: TRBJ2-2
abundance: -
CDR3nt: TGCGCCAGCAGTTTAGATAGCTCCTACGGGGAGCTGTTTTTT
CDR3aa: CASSLDSSYGELFF

v_gene: TRBV27
d_gene: TRBD1
j_gene: TRBJ2-2
abundance: -
CDR3nt: TGTGCCAGCAGTTTAGTGAGGGGGCGCATTTCAGGCACCGGGGAGCTGTTTTTT
CDR3aa: CASSLVRGRISGTGELFF

v_gene: TRBV28
d_gene: TRBD1
j_gene: TRBJ2-5
abundance: -
CDR3nt: TGTGCCAGCAGCCGTAACAGGGGTGGTGGAGAGACCCAGTACTTC
CDR3aa: CASSRNRGGGETQYF

v_gene: TRBV2
d_gene: TRBD1
j_gene: TRBJ2-7
abundance: -
CDR3nt: TGTGCCAGCAGTGTTGGGACAGGGGGTTCCTACGAGCAGTACTTC
CDR3aa: CASSVGTGGSYEQYF

v_gene: TRBV7-9
d_gene: -
j_gene: TRBJ2-5
abundance: -
CDR3nt: TGTGCCAGCAGCTTTTACAGGCCCCCGGAGACCCAGTACTTC
CDR3aa: CASSFYRPPETQYF

v_gene: TRBV6-6
d_gene: -
j_gene: TRBJ1-5
abundance: -
CDR3nt: TGTGCCAGCAGTTATGGGGAGATAAGCAATCAGCCCCAGCATTTT
CDR3aa: CASSYGEISNQPQHF

v_gene: TRBV29-1
d_gene: -
j_gene: TRBJ1-1
abundance: -
CDR3nt: TGCAGCGTCACCTGGGGGCAGCCTAACACTGAAGCTTTCTTT
CDR3aa: CSVTWGQPNTEAFF

v_gene: TRBV7-2
d_gene: -
j_gene: TRBJ2-1
abundance: -
CDR3nt: TGTGCCAGCAGCCTTAGTGAGGGACCTTACAATGAGCAGTTCTTC
CDR3aa: CASSLSEGPYNEQFF

v_gene: TRBV7-2
d_gene: TRBD2
j_gene: TRBJ2-7
abundance: -
CDR3nt: TGTGCCAGCAGCGGCCAGCGGGGGGGCTACGAGCAGTACTTC
CDR3aa: CASSGQRGGYEQYF

v_gene: TRBV6-6
d_gene: TRBD1
j_gene: TRBJ1-6
abundance: -
CDR3nt: TGTGCCAGCAGACCTACAGGGGGAAACTCACCCCTCCACTTT
CDR3aa: CASRPTGGNSPLHF

v_gene: TRBV5-1
d_gene: -
j_gene: TRBJ2-5
abundance: -
CDR3nt: TGCGCCAGCAGCTTGGTCAGCGGCGAGACCCAGTACTTC
CDR3aa: CASSLVSGETQYF

v_gene: TRBV2
d_gene: -
j_gene: TRBJ2-1
abundance: -
CDR3nt: TGTGCCAGCAGCGGCGGACTTGGGGATGAGCAGTTCTTC
CDR3aa: CASSGGLGDEQFF

v_gene: TRBV4-1
d_gene: -
j_gene: TRBJ2-5
abundance: -
CDR3nt: TGCGCCAGCAGCGAAGGGGACTTTCTTAAGACCCAGTACTTC
CDR3aa: CASSEGDFLKTQYF

v_gene: TRBV2
d_gene: TRBD1
j_gene: TRBJ1-5
abundance: -
CDR3nt: TGTGCCAGCAGCGTACAGGGGGTCGGGCAGCCCCAGCATTTT
CDR3aa: CASSVQGVGQPQHF

v_gene: TRBV7-9
d_gene: TRBD1
j_gene: TRBJ2-5
abundance: -
CDR3nt: TGTGCCAGCAGCTTGGACAGGGGAGGGACCCAGTACTTC
CDR3aa: CASSLDRGGTQYF

v_gene: TRBV7-9
d_gene: -
j_gene: TRBJ2-4
abundance: -
CDR3nt: TGTGCCAGCAGCTTAGCGTCTCTAGCCAAAAACATTCAGTACTTC
CDR3aa: CASSLASLAKNIQYF

v_gene: TRBV6-1
d_gene: TRBD1
j_gene: TRBJ2-3
abundance: -
CDR3nt: TGTGCCAACTACAGGGGGCAGAGAGATACGCAGTATTTT
CDR3aa: CANYRGQRDTQYF

v_gene: TRBV6-5
d_gene: TRBD1
j_gene: TRBJ1-5
abundance: -
CDR3nt: TGTGCCAGCAGTTTGGAACAGGGGTATCGGCCCCAGCATTTT
CDR3aa: CASSLEQGYRPQHF

v_gene: TRBV11-2
d_gene: TRBD2
j_gene: TRBJ2-2
abundance: once
CDR3nt: TGTGCCACACAAGGACTAGCGGGAGGGGCGGAGCTGTTTTTT
CDR3aa: CATQGLAGGAELFF

v_gene: TRBV2
d_gene: TRBD1
j_gene: TRBJ2-7
abundance: -
CDR3nt: TGTGCCAGCAGTCCGGGACAGGGAATTTTGTACGAGCAGTACTTC
CDR3aa: CASSPGQGILYEQYF

v_gene: TRBV6-6
d_gene: -
j_gene: TRBJ1-5
abundance: -
CDR3nt: TGTGCCAGCAGTTACTCGAGTTCTGCGAACCAGCCCCAGCATTTT
CDR3aa: CASSYSSSANQPQHF

v_gene: TRBV27
d_gene: -
j_gene: TRBJ1-2
abundance: once
CDR3nt: TGTGCCAGCAGTTTTTCGGTGGACTATGGCTACACCTTC
CDR3aa: CASSFSVDYGYTF

v_gene: TRBV6-1
d_gene: TRBD1
j_gene: TRBJ2-3
abundance: -
CDR3nt: TGTGCCAGCAGTGATCAACAGGGGGTATCGACAGATACGCAGTATTTT
CDR3aa: CASSDQQGVSTDTQYF

v_gene: TRBV28
d_gene: -
j_gene: TRBJ2-7
abundance: -
CDR3nt: TGTGCCAGCAGTTTGGCACAGGCCCCCTACGAGCAGTACTTC
CDR3aa: CASSLAQAPYEQYF

v_gene: TRBV7-2
d_gene: -
j_gene: TRBJ1-5
abundance: -
CDR3nt: TGTGCCAGCAGCTTATGGGGCACCGATAGCAATCAGCCCCAGCATTTT
CDR3aa: CASSLWGTDSNQPQHF

v_gene: TRBV29-1
d_gene: -
j_gene: TRBJ2-2
abundance: -
CDR3nt: TGCAGCGTCACAGAGATGAGGGACACCGGGGAGCTGTTTTTT
CDR3aa: CSVTEMRDTGELFF

v_gene: TRBV7-2
d_gene: TRBD1
j_gene: TRBJ1-2
abundance: -
CDR3nt: TGTGCCAGCAGCCCTCGAGGGGGCGCATCTGACTTCTATGGCTACACCTTC
CDR3aa: CASSPRGGASDFYGYTF